The source of this T cell receptor beta chain is a study of tumor-infiltrating lymphocytes in primary liver carcinoma listed by TCRdb under 2017. Regarding the study in general: Surgical resection was performed in China between late 2015 and March 2016 on four to six patients with histopathologically diagnosed primary liver carcinoma. Of the five patients, three men and two women aged 30 to 69 years, four had hepatocellular carcinoma and one had combined HCC and intrahepatic cholangiocarcinoma. The study combined TCRbeta repertoire sequencing, expression microarrays and whole-exome sequencing across five regions of each liver tumor, with adjacent normal tissue and blood. Each sample produced roughly 3.5 to 7.13 million productive TCRbeta reads, and read depth showed no significant difference between tissue types. A total of 35 or so specimens from 5 patients, comprising roughly 25 tumor regions, 5 adjacent noncancerous liver tissues and 5 peripheral blood samples, were covered by TCRbeta repertoire sequencing. Technical replicate repertoires showed high reproducibility, with mean shared-clone rates roughly 0.88 and correlation coefficients above 0.98. The five patients had tumors staged T1-T3 N0M0, with maximum diameters ranging from about 4 to 11 cm. Findings and caveats that apply to the study as a whole: Because the samples were bulk and unsorted, CD4+ and CD8+ T cell repertoires could not be compared. Consistent with antigen-driven expansion, pairs of tumor regions showed higher repertoire overlap (mean roughly 36%) than either tumor-adjacent pairs (around 17%) or tumor-blood pairs (around 15%). Only the TCR beta chain was sequenced, so true repertoire diversity is likely underestimated because unpaired alpha chains were not captured. The top 250 clones accounted for a significantly greater share of the repertoire in tumors than in blood (p = 0.039). With just a few patients in the study, the authors point out that the findings should be validated in a larger study.

Blood RNA was extracted from unsorted whole blood with TRIzol reagent; germline DNA came from the DNeasy Blood & Tissue kit. At the time of sampling, the patients had chronic HBV infection and had not received any treatment. Approximately 3.9 milliliters of peripheral blood were collected into K2EDTA tubes before surgery. On this clonotype itself: Its specific antigen is unknown. Since a much larger clone is just one base distant, this may be a read error.

TCRbeta-specific cDNA was reverse-transcribed from about 0.45 ug total RNA using a constant-region primer and ProtoScript II reverse transcriptase. The TCRbeta libraries were prepared through three rounds of nested multiplex PCR following a slightly modified ARM-PCR procedure. Each of the first two PCR rounds ran for approximately 10 cycles using multiplex TRBV1-TRBV30 forward primers together with a Cbeta reverse primer. Sample barcodes and Illumina adapters were added in a final 25-cycle PCR using Deep VentR polymerase. Amplicons of 200-500 bp were gel-purified with a QIAquick gel extraction kit before sequencing. An Illumina HiSeq 2500 was used to sequence the TCRbeta amplicons, generating 250-bp paired-end reads. Per the original workflow: Reads were quality-trimmed with Trimmomatic v0.33, and paired reads were merged with FLASH v1.2.11 to recover full CDR3 sequences. MiGEC v1.2.1b assigned V, D and J germline segments to the rearranged TCRbeta sequences. Clonotype statistics and Shannon-Wiener diversity indices were calculated with VDJtools v1.0.0. To reduce sampling bias, subsequent analyses other than the diversity analysis used only the 250 most abundant clonotypes in each sample. In TCRdb, the public reads were trimmed at Q25 with fastp and aligned with MiXCR, with productive beta chains retained. Every CDR3 protein is listed once, alongside the most common genes and DNA of its rows. TCRdb assigned the V and J calls; the authors' analysis was not used. The sample table holds approximately 340,000 distinct CDR3 sequences, of which less than 70% were seen once. The top ten hold roughly 6% of the sample.

At the junction V is shortened by 5 bases and J by 4 bases, with 12 bases in between. CDR1 and CDR2 were assigned from the germline V gene as MNHEY and SVGAGI. There are 14 amino acids in the CDR3, from cysteine to phenylalanine inclusive. The only DNA kept is the CDR3, 42 bases in frame from the first base. Source material: peripheral blood. The sequence came from a man in his forties with primary liver carcinoma and hepatitis B virus infection. The V and J genes are TRBV6-5 and TRBJ2-1; no D gene call is confident. Read as DNA, the sequence is TGTGCCAGCAGTCTGAAGAACAGATACAATGAGCAGTTCTTC. Its protein product is CASSLKNRYNEQFF.